This T cell receptor (beta chain) was recorded in a study of regulatory T cells in long-lasting Graves disease. Regarding the study as a whole: Among the persistent patients, about 3,000 public clonotypes were shared, more than the approximately 970 shared among new patients. Researchers reported studying only peripheral blood, not thyroid tissue.

Time point given: persistent/refractory GD, antithyroid drugs over 5 years with positive TRAb. Researchers made the TCR library from RNA that was extracted from PBMCs. Patient provenance is recorded as an endocrinology department in Xi'an, China. CDR3 regions were amplified by Arm-PCR using iRepertoire HTBI primers to build TCR beta libraries. TCRdb ran MiXCR on the multiplex PCR reads and lists one entry per CDR3 protein. The repertoire holds 300,000 to 500,000 distinct CDR3 sequences, with more than 20% as singletons. The junction had 7 bases not matched to a gene; V was cut back by 7 bases and J by 3 bases. CDR1 and CDR2 from the germline V gene are LNHDA and SQIVND (reference sequence). The CDR3 consists of 15 residues. This clonotype was found a few times. Antigen: not known.

The TCR was taken from a female donor with Graves disease. Sequencing was performed on peripheral blood mononuclear cells (PBMCs), taken when the disease was refractory, from a patient treated with antithyroid drugs. The rearrangement links TRBV19 to TRBJ1-2; TRBD1 aligns across 11 bases. The CDR3: CASNFGQGAYYGYTF. The DNA for the CDR3 is TGTGCCAGTAACTTCGGACAGGGGGCGTACTATGGCTACACCTTC.